The next 8 T cell receptor beta chains were all read from a single sample in a study of CD8+CD57+ T cells in acquired aplastic anemia. Their antigen targets remain unknown. Profiling of TCR beta VDJ combinations and CDR3 sequences used genomic DNA as template. TCRdb used MiXCR to reprocess the reads, holding one entry per CDR3 protein. The table lists about 20,000 distinct CDR3 sequences, 30% to 40% of them singletons. Patients chosen for sequencing had CD8+CD57+ cells that had expanded, as shown by flow cytometry. Overall study results and limits: Lower repertoire diversity than in total CD4+ and CD8+ pools was seen for CD8+CD57+ cells in patients.

Sequenced material: CD8+CD57+ T cells sorted from PBMCs. As to subset: bead-enriched CD8+CD57+ effector memory T cells from SAA patients. The receptors come from a human donor with aplastic anemia.

In nucleotides, the CDR3 is TGTGCCAGCAGCCAAGCCTTTGGCGGAACCAATGAGCAGTTCTTC. It codes for CASSQAFGGTNEQFF. The rearrangement links TRBV14 to TRBJ2-1, with unresolved D. Germline V gene lookup returns CDR1 SGHDN and CDR2 FVKESK. V was clipped by 1 base and J by 6 bases, with 13 bases between them. The CDR3 is made up of 15 amino acids.

The J gene is TRBJ1-1, the V gene TRBV7-9; D not certain. Germline lookup yields CDR1 SEHNR and CDR2 FQNEAQ (reference sequence). V lost 7 bases to trimming and J lost 10 bases, with 19 bases between them. The CDR3 consists of 13 residues. The CDR3 spells CASNPGGIVVAFF. CDR3 nucleotides: TGTGCCAGCAACCCGGGAGGGATCGTAGTAGCTTTCTTT.

This clonotype came up once. The chain couples TRBV7-2 to TRBJ1-1; D perhaps matches TRBD1 (5 bases). Trimming pared 6 bases from V and 4 bases from J, leaving 18 bases between. Germline loops: CDR1 SGHTA, CDR2 FQGNSA. The length of the CDR3 is 15 residues. The CDR3 is CASSLSRAGGTEAFF. CDR3 DNA sequence: TGTGCCAGCAGTCTAAGCAGAGCTGGGGGCACTGAAGCTTTCTTT.

The chain has TRBV20-1 and TRBJ2-1; possibly TRBD1 for D (6 bases). CDR1 DFQATT and CDR2 SNEGSKA come from the germline V gene (reference sequence). The CDR3 spans 14 residues. Trimming pared 1 base from V and 4 bases from J, leaving 11 bases between. The CDR3 is CSARVGGQYNEQFF. The DNA of the CDR3 is TGCAGTGCTAGAGTAGGGGGTCAATACAATGAGCAGTTCTTC.

This clonotype was seen only a few times. The chain employs TRBV24-1 and TRBJ2-1; 10 bases line up with TRBD2. V gave up 3 bases and J gave up 13 bases; unmatched junction bases: 11. Germline-derived CDR1 and CDR2 are KGHDR and SFDVKD. CDR3 length: 15 amino acids. The CDR3 sequence is CATSDPKLAGPVQFF. The CDR3, as DNA: TGTGCCACCAGTGATCCGAAACTAGCGGGGCCGGTTCAGTTCTTC.

The rearrangement uses TRBV6-5 and TRBJ1-6; D is possibly TRBD1 (5 bases). Germline V gene lookup returns CDR1 MNHEY and CDR2 SVGAGI. Trimming left V 8 bases short and J 7 bases short, with 9 bases between. The CDR3 length is 12 residues. CDR3: CASGAVNSPLHF. In DNA form, the CDR3 reads TGTGCCAGCGGGGCAGTAAATTCACCCCTCCACTTT.

This clonotype occurred a few times. The chain couples TRBV10-2 to TRBJ1-1; TRBD1 is a possible D gene (6 bases). The V gene lost 9 bases and the J gene lost 1 base, with 12 bases spanning the gap. CDR3 length: 13 residues. The germline V gene has CDR1 WSHSY and CDR2 SAAADI. Written as DNA, the CDR3 is TGCGCCAGTAGACCGACAGGGAACACTGAAGCTTTCTTT. Translation: CASRPTGNTEAFF.

The rearrangement joins TRBV6-1 to TRBJ2-3; tentative D call: TRBD1 (6 bases). CDR1 and CDR2 from the germline V gene are MNHNS and SASEGT. V was clipped by 9 bases and J by 2 bases, with 15 bases between them. CDR3 length equals 14 residues. The CDR3 nucleotides are TGTGCCAGTTGCGCACAGGGTGCCACAGATACGCAGTATTTT. It is translated as CASCAQGATDTQYF.